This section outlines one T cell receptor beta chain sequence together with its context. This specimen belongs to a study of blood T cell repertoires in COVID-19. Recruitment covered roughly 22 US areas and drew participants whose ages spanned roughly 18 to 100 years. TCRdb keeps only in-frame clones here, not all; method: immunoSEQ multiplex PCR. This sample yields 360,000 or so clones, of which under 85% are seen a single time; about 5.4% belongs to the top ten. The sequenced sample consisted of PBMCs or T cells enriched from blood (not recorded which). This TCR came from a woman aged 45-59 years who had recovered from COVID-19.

In nucleotides, the CDR3 is TGTGCCAGCAGCTACGGGGCAACTAATGAAAAACTGTTTTTT. Translation: CASSYGATNEKLFF. V is TRBV7-2 and J is TRBJ1-4; no clear D. CDR1 SGHTA and CDR2 FQGNSA come from the germline V gene. This CDR3 region has 14 residues. Between the trimmed V and J ends, which lost 4 bases and 0 bases, there was a span of 6 bases.